This T cell receptor (beta chain) was retrieved from a study of blood T cell repertoires in COVID-19. The CDR3 totals 17 residues. Germline V gene sequence: CDR1 MNHNS, CDR2 SASEGT. The germline V and J ends were trimmed by 4 bases and 1 base, with 14 bases remaining between them. The method was immunoSEQ multiplex PCR; TCRdb's version includes in-frame clones alone and lacks a portion of them. The repertoire holds around 380,000 clones, about four fifths seen once, with more than 0.85% in the top ten. This clonotype was sampled from a human donor with acute or convalescent COVID-19. The donor label of this sample is uncertain. The sample consisted of peripheral blood. The genes are TRBV6-1 and TRBJ2-6; D not certain. The CDR3, as DNA: TGTGCCAGCAGTGCTTACCTAGGTCCATCTGGGGCCAACGTCCTGACTTTC. It yields the protein CASSAYLGPSGANVLTF.